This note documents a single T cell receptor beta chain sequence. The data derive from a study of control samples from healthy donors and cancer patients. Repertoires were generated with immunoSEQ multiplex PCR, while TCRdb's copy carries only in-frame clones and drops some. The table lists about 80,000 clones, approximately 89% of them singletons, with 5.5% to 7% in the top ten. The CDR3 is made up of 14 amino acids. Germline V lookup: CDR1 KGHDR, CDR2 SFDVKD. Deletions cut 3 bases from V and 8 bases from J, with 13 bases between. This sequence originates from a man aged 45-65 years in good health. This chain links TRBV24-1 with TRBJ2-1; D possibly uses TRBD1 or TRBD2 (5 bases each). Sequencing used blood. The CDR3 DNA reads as TGTGCCACCAGTGATGACGCGGGCAGGGATGAGCAGTTCTTC. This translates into CATSDDAGRDEQFF.